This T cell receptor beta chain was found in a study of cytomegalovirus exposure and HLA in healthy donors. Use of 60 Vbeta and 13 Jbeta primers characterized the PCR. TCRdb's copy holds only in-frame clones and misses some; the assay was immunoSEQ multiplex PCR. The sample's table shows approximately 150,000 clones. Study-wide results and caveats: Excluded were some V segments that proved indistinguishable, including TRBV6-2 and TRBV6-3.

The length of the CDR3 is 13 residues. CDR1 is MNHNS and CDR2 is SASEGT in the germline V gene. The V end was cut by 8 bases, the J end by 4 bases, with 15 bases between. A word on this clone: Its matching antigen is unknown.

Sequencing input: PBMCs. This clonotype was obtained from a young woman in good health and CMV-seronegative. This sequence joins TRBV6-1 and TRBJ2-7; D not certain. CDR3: CASCRGEEYEQYF. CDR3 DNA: TGTGCCAGCTGTCGTGGAGAGGAGTACGAGCAGTACTTC.